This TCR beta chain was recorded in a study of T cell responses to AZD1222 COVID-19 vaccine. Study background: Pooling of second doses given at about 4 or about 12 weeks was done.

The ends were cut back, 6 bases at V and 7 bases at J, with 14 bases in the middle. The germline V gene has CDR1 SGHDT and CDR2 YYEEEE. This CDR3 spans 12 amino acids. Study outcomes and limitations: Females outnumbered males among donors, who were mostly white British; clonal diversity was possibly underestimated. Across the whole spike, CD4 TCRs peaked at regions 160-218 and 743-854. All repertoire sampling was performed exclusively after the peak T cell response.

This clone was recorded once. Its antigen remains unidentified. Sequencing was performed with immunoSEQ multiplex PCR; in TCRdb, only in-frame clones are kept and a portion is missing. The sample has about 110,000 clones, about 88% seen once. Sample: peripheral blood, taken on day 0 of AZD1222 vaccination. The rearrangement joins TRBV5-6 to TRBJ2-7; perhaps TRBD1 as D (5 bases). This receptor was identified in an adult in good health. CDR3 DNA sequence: TGTGCCAGCAATGGGGCGGACCGGGAGCAGTACTTC. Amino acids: CASNGADREQYF.